These 18 T cell receptor beta chains were all obtained from the same sample, sequenced in a study of T cell responses to AZD1222 COVID-19 vaccine. Profiled with immunoSEQ multiplex PCR; TCRdb holds only in-frame clones, not every one. The table includes about 140,000 clones, around 94% detected once. The specimen was peripheral blood, collected after recovery from COVID-19. Receptors were obtained from an adult who had recovered from COVID-19.

The gene calls are TRBV6-5 and TRBJ2-2; 7 bases are shared with TRBD1. The CDR3 extends over 13 amino acids. CDR1 and CDR2 from the germline V gene are MNHEY and SVGAGI. V trimming: 6 bases; J trimming: 5 bases; junction bases outside the gene matches: 3. CDR3 nucleotides: TGTGCCAGCAGGACAGGGTGGACCGGGGAGCTGTTTTTT. It is translated as CASRTGWTGELFF.

This clone was counted once. V and J are TRBV27 and TRBJ2-7; D unresolved. The CDR3 has 13 amino acids. Germline values: CDR1 MNHEY, CDR2 SMNVEV (reference sequence). The V end lost 6 bases, the J end lost 3 bases, and 12 bases lay between the germline ends. The CDR3 is CASRFGGDYEQYF. For the CDR3, the DNA is TGTGCCAGCAGATTCGGCGGCGACTACGAGCAGTACTTC.

The chain joins TRBV2 to TRBJ1-2; D remains ambiguous. The CDR3 runs 14 residues. Trimming took 11 bases from V and 7 from J, leaving 23 bases between them. Germline CDR1 reads SNHLY; CDR2 reads FYNNEI. In DNA form, the CDR3 reads TGTGCCTCCCTCCCCTTGGACTATACTATTGGCTACACCTTC. This codes for CASLPLDYTIGYTF.

The CDR3 sequence: CASSDGRTGYGYTF. CDR3 bases: TGCGCCAGCAGTGATGGCAGGACGGGCTATGGCTACACCTTC. This chain connects TRBV10-1 to TRBJ1-2; unclear D gene. Germline V gene data show CDR1 as WNHNN and CDR2 as SYGVQD (reference sequence). This CDR3 spans 14 amino acids. The ends were cut back, 3 bases at V and 4 bases at J, with 12 bases in the middle.

This sequence joins TRBV2 and TRBJ2-1; 8 nucleotides match TRBD1. Trimming removed 3 bases from V and 2 bases from J; junction bases left unmatched: 3. Germline values: CDR1 SNHLY, CDR2 FYNNEI. The CDR3 contains 15 residues. The CDR3 DNA is TGTGCCAGCAGTGATGGGACAGGAGCCTACAATGAGCAGTTCTTC. It encodes CASSDGTGAYNEQFF. Combining the CDR3 with reference TRBV2 and TRBJ2-1 gives the whole variable domain EPEVTQTPSHQVTQMGQEVILRCVPISNHLYFYWYRQILGQKVEFLVSFYNNEISEKSEIFDDQFSVERPDGSNFTLKIRSTKLEDSAMYFCASSDGTGAYNEQFFGPGTRLTVL.

The chain recombines TRBV25-1 with TRBJ2-5; D uncertain. The V gene lost 6 bases and the J gene lost 2 bases, with 4 bases spanning the gap. In germline, CDR1 is MGHDK, CDR2 SYGVNS. CDR3 size: 11 residues. Here the CDR3 reads CASSLQETQYF. CDR3 coding DNA: TGTGCCAGCAGCTTACAAGAGACCCAGTACTTC.

The chain recombines TRBV11-2 with TRBJ2-7, with 8 bases that match TRBD2. V lost 6 bases to trimming and J lost 2 bases; unmatched junction nucleotides: 9. Germline-derived CDR1 and CDR2 are SGHAT and FQNNGV. CDR3 length: 15 amino acids. The CDR3 DNA reads TGTGCCAGCAGTCTAACTAGCGGATTGACCTACGAGCAGTACTTC. This codes for CASSLTSGLTYEQYF.

This sequence joins TRBV27 and TRBJ2-7, with D maybe TRBD1 (6 bases). This CDR3 is 15 amino acids long. Trimming cost V 6 bases and J 3 bases, with 18 bases left between them. Germline CDR1 reads MNHEY; CDR2 reads SMNVEV (reference sequence). CDR3 sequence (DNA): TGTGCCAGCAGCACCCAAGGTGGGGGCCGCTACGAGCAGTACTTC. It translates to CASSTQGGGRYEQYF.

The CDR3 DNA is TGTGCCAGCAGCGCCCAGGGACAGGGGCCCAATGAGCAGTTCTTC. Protein product: CASSAQGQGPNEQFF. The V call is TRBV9, the J call TRBJ2-1; 10 bases agree with TRBD1. This CDR3 spans 15 amino acids. CDR1 is SGDLS, CDR2 YYNGEE, per germline. Germline trimming cut 3 bases from V and 6 bases from J; bases unmatched to any gene: 6.

The chain links TRBV27 to TRBJ2-7, with 12 bases that match TRBD1. Germline lookup yields CDR1 MNHEY and CDR2 SMNVEV (reference sequence). With V trimmed by 3 bases and J by 7 bases, 10 bases remained unmatched. The CDR3 is made up of 16 amino acids. The DNA for the CDR3 is TGTGCCAGCAGTTTCGCGGGGGGACAGGGGGCTGGTGAGCAGTACTTC. Its translation is CASSFAGGQGAGEQYF.

This chain uses TRBV7-3 with TRBJ2-5; D could derive from TRBD1 or TRBD2 (7 bases each). Germline CDR1 reads SGHTA; CDR2 reads FQGTGA. Between the trimmed V and J ends, which lost 5 bases and 5 bases, there was a span of 15 bases. The CDR3 length is 14 residues. In DNA, the CDR3 is TGTGCCAGCAGCCCCGACAGGGAGGGGGAGACCCAGTACTTC. Translation: CASSPDREGETQYF.

The CDR3: CASSLAGGEGSYEQYF. In nucleotides, the CDR3 is TGTGCCAGCAGTTTAGCAGGAGGGGAAGGCTCCTACGAGCAGTACTTC. The chain has TRBV28 and TRBJ2-7, with a weak D call TRBD2 (6 bases). The germline V gene has CDR1 MDHEN and CDR2 SYDVKM. Trimming pared 2 bases from V and 0 bases from J, leaving 14 bases between. CDR3 length: 16 amino acids. Drawing the rest from reference TRBV28 and TRBJ2-7, the complete variable domain is DVKVTQSSRYLVKRTGEKVFLECVQDMDHENMFWYRQDPGLGLRLIYFSYDVKMKEKGDIPEGYSVSREKKERFSLILESASTNQTSMYLCASSLAGGEGSYEQYFGPGTRLTVT.

V usage is TRBV28 and J usage is TRBJ1-1, with 8 bases fitting TRBD1. The V gene end was trimmed by 5 bases and the J gene end by 0 bases; junction bases not matched to a gene: 5. CDR1 is MDHEN, CDR2 SYDVKM, per germline. This CDR3 has 15 residues. Here the CDR3 DNA reads TGTGCCAGCAGTCCCCTGACAGGGGTGAACACTGAAGCTTTCTTT. Its protein product is CASSPLTGVNTEAFF.

V and J are TRBV19 and TRBJ2-7, with D possibly being TRBD1 or TRBD2 (6 bases each). The CDR3 extends over 16 amino acids. V gave up 1 base and J gave up 2 bases, with 15 bases separating them. Germline CDR1 LNHDA, CDR2 SQIVND (reference sequence). Here the CDR3 reads CASSIGGAKGTYEQYF. CDR3 DNA: TGTGCCAGTAGTATAGGGGGGGCAAAAGGAACCTACGAGCAGTACTTC. Full variable domain (rest looked up from reference TRBV19 and TRBJ2-7): DGGITQSPKYLFRKEGQNVTLSCEQNLNHDAMYWYRQDPGQGLRLIYYSQIVNDFQKGDIAEGYSVSREKKESFPLTVTSAQKNPTAFYLCASSIGGAKGTYEQYFGPGTRLTVT.

This sequence joins TRBV28 and TRBJ2-5; D is undetermined. CDR1 is MDHEN, CDR2 SYDVKM, per germline. Trimming stripped 6 bases from V and 7 bases from J, with 9 bases between. The CDR3 has 11 amino acids. The CDR3 region has the DNA TGTGCCAGCAGCCCGATCGGGACCCAGTACTTC. Protein sequence: CASSPIGTQYF.

This chain connects TRBV19 to TRBJ2-1; D might be TRBD1 (6 bases). The V end lost 1 base, the J end lost 9 bases, and 10 bases lay between the germline ends. Germline CDR1 reads LNHDA; CDR2 reads SQIVND (reference sequence). CDR3 length equals 13 residues. CDR3 DNA sequence: TGTGCCAGTAGTATAGGTAAAGGGGGTGAGCAGTTCTTC. Encoded protein: CASSIGKGGEQFF.

V is TRBV28 and J is TRBJ2-5; 9 nucleotides match TRBD2. The CDR3 consists of 21 residues. Germline loops: CDR1 MDHEN, CDR2 SYDVKM. V dropped 1 base and J dropped 2; count of bases not matched to a gene: 20. CDR3 in amino acids: CASSLSPWKASGEGTQETQYF. The CDR3 bases are TGTGCCAGCAGTTTATCCCCGTGGAAGGCTAGCGGGGAGGGAACTCAAGAGACCCAGTACTTC.

This clone was counted between two and nine times. Other DNA sequences in the same sample also yield this CDR3. This chain uses TRBV28 with TRBJ1-5; the D gene is possibly TRBD1 (5 bases). Trimming took 6 bases from V and 2 from J, leaving 11 bases between them. This CDR3 has 14 amino acids. The germline V gene has CDR1 MDHEN and CDR2 SYDVKM. The DNA for the CDR3 is TGTGCCAGCAGAGAAGGGGCCGGCAATCAGCCCCAGCATTTT. Translation: CASREGAGNQPQHF. The full variable domain, completed using reference TRBV28 and TRBJ1-5, is DVKVTQSSRYLVKRTGEKVFLECVQDMDHENMFWYRQDPGLGLRLIYFSYDVKMKEKGDIPEGYSVSREKKERFSLILESASTNQTSMYLCASREGAGNQPQHFGDGTRLSIL.